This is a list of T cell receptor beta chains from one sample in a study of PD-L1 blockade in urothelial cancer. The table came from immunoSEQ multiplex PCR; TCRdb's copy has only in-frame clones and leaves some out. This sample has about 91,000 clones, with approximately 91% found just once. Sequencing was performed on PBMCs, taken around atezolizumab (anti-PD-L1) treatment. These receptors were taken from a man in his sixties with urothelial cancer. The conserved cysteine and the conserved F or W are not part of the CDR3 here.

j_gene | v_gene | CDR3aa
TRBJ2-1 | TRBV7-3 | ASSSAGTSPF
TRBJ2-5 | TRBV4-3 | ASSLGTGQETQY
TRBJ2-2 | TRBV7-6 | ASSSSGRGELF
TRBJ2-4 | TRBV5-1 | ASSPGQGSKGIVQY
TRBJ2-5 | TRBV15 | ATSRDSGTGLRGETQY
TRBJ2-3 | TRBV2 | ASPGQPSTDTQY
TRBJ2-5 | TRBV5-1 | ASSLADGTRGETQY
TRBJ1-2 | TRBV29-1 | SVVQGNYGYT
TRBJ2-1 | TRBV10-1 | ASSARGGEVPGEQF
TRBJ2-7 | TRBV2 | ASSYTGLAGDEQY
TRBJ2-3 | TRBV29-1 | SVESGWSTDTQY
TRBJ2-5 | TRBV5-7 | ASSLCMTGQETQY
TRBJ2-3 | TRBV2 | ASSYRLGTDTQY
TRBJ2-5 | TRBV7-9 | ASTWTGGLETQY
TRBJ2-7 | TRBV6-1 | ASRKRGETYEQY
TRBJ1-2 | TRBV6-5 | ASSYSRGQGDYGYT
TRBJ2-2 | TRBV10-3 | AISESTAGGTSGTGELF
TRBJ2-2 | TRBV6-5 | ASRSTSLVPRELF
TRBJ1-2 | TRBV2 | ASSETTTGWDGYT
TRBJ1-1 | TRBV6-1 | ASSARDRGFTEAF
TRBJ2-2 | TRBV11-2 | ASNEENTGELF
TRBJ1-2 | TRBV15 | ATSRTSVLRASNYGYT
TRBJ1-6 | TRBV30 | AWSVWTGGSDRGSPLH
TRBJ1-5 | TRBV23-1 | ASPRGHSINQPQH
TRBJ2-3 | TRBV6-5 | ASSYGQGATDTQY
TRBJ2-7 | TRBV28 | ASIPPDRSYEQY
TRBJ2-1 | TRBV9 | ASSPRALNNEQF
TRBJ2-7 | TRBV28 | ASSSGGRRAYEQY
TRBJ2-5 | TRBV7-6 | ASSLALAETQY
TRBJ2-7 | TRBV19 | ASSAGTGGYEQY
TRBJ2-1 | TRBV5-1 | ASSLGLAGAEYNEQF
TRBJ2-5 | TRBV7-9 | ASSLQETQY
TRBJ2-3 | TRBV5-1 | ASSSDRAGTQY
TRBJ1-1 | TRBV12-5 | ASGLAGWSSEAF
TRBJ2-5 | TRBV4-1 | ASSQGPGAGGRETQY
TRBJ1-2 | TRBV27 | ASSLSREPGQGGGYT
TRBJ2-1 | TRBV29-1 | SALTGTHGVDEQF
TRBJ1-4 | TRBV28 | ASSSGQVPTNEKLF
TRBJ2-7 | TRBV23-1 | ASSSPTGNHLYEQY
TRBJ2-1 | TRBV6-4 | ASSGEAGRLHEQF
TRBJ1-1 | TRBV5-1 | ASSLGGIGNTEAF
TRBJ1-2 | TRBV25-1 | ASSDPGEIGGYT
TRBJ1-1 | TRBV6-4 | ASSENRANTEAF